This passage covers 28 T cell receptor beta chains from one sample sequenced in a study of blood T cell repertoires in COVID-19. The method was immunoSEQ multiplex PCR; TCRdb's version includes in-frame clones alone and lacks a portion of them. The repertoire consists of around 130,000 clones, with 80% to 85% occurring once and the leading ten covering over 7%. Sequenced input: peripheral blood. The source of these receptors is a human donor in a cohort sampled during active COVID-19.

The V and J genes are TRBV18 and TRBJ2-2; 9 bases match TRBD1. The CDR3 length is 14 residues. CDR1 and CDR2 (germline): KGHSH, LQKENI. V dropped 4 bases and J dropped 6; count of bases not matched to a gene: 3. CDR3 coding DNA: TGTGCCAGCTCACGCGACAGGGGGTCCGGGGAGCTGTTTTTT. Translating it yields CASSRDRGSGELFF.

The CDR3 coding sequence is TGTGCCAGCAGCGAGGACAGGGGATCCTACGAGCAGTTCTTC. Translated: CASSEDRGSYEQFF. This rearrangement joins TRBV6-4 to TRBJ2-1; 9 nucleotides line up with TRBD1. The CDR3 covers 14 residues. CDR1 and CDR2 from the germline V gene are MRHNA and SNTAGT. J lost 10 bases, V lost 6 bases, and 10 bases had no gene match.

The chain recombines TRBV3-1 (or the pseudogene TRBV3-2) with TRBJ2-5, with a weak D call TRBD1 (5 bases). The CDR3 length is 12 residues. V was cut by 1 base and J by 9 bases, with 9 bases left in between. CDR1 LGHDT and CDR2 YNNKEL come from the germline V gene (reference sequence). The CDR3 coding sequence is TGTGCCAGCAGCCAAGGATCAGGGCCCCAGTACTTC. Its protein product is CASSQGSGPQYF.

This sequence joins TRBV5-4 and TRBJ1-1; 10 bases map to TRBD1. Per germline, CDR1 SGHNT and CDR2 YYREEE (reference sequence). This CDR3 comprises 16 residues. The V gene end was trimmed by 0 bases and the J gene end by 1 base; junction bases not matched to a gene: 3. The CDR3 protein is CASSLGDRGGNTEAFF. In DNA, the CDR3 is TGTGCCAGCAGCTTGGGGGACAGGGGAGGGAACACTGAAGCTTTCTTT.

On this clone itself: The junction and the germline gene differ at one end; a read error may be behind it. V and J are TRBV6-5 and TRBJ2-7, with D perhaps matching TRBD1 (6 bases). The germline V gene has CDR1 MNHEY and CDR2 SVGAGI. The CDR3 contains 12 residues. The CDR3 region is CASSYTGQPVNF. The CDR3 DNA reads TGTGCCAGCAGTTACACAGGACAGCCTGTGAACTTC.

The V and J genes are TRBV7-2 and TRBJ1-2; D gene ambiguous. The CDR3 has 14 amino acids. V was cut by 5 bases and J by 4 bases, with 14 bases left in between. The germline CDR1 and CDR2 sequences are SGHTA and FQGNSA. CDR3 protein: CASSPSRMGYGYTF. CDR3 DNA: TGTGCCAGCAGCCCGTCTAGGATGGGCTATGGCTACACCTTC.

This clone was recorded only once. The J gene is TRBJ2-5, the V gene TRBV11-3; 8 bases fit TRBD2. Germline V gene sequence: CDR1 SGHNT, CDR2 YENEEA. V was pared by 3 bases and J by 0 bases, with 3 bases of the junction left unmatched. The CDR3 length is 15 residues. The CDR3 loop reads CASSFGAGDQETQYF. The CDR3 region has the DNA TGTGCCAGCAGCTTCGGAGCGGGGGACCAAGAGACCCAGTACTTC.

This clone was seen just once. Here the CDR3 DNA reads TGTGCCAGCAGCTTAGCGGGGGGGAACACAGATACGCAGTATTTT. Amino acids: CASSLAGGNTDTQYF. The chain couples TRBV11-3 to TRBJ2-3; 8 bases map to TRBD2. The germline V gene has CDR1 SGHNT and CDR2 YENEEA. Unmatched junction bases numbered 2, after V lost 1 base and J lost 2 bases. This CDR3 has 15 amino acids.

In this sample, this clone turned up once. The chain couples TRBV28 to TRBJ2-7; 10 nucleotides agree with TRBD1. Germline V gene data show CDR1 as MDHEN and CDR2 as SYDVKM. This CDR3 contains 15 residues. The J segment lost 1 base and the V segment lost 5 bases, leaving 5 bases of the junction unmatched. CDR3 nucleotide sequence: TGTGCCAGCAGTAGGGACAGGGGATATTCCTACGAGCAGTACTTC. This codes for CASSRDRGYSYEQYF.

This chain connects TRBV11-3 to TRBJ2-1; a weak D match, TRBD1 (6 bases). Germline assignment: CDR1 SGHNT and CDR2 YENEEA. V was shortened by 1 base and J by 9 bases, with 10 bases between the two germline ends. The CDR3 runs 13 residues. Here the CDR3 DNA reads TGTGCCAGCAGCTTAGTCAGGGGCGCTGAGCAGTTCTTC. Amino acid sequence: CASSLVRGAEQFF.

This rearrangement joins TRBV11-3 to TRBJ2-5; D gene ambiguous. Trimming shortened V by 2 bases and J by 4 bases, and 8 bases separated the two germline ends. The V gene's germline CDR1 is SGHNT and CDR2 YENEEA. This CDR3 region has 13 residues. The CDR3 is CASSLQPGETQYF. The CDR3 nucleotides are TGTGCCAGCAGCTTACAACCGGGAGAGACCCAGTACTTC.

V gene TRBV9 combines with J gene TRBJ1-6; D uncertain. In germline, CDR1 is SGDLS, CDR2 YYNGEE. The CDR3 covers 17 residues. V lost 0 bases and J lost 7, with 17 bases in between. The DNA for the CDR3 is TGTGCCAGCAGCGTAGAAGGAGGGTGGGGAGGAAATTCACCCCTCCACTTT. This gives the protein CASSVEGGWGGNSPLHF.

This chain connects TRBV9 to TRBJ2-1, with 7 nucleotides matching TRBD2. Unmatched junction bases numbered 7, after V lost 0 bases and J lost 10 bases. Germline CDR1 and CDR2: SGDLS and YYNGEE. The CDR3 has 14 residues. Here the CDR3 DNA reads TGTGCCAGCAGCGTAGGCCCTAAACTAGCGGAGCAGTTCTTC. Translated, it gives CASSVGPKLAEQFF.

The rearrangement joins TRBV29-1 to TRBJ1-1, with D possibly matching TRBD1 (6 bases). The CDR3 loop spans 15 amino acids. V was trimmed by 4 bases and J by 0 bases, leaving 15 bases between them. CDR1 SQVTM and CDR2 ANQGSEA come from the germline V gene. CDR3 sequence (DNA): TGCAGCGTTGTTCGGACAGCGACCATGAACACTGAAGCTTTCTTT. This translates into CSVVRTATMNTEAFF.

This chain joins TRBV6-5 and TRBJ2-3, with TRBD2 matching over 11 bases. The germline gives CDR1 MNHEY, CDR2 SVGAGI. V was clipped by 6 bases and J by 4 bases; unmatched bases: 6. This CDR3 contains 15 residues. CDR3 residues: CASRDSGGASDTQYF. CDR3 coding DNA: TGTGCCAGCAGAGATAGCGGGGGGGCCTCAGATACGCAGTATTTT.

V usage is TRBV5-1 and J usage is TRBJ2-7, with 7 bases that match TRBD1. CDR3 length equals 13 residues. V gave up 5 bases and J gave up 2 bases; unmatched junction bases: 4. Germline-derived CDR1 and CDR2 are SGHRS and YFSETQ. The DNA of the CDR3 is TGCGCCAGCAGTCGACAGGGACCCTACGAGCAGTACTTC. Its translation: CASSRQGPYEQYF. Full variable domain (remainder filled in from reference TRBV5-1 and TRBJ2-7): KAGVTQTPRYLIKTRGQQVTLSCSPISGHRSVSWYQQTPGQGLQFLFEYFSETQRNKGNFPGRFSGRQFSNSRSEMNVSTLELGDSALYLCASSRQGPYEQYFGPGTRLTVT.

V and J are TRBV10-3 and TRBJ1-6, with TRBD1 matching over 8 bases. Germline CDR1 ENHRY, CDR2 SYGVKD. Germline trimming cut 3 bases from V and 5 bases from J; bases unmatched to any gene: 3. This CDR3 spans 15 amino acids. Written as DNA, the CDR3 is TGTGCCATCAGTGATTCGGACAGGGATAATTCACCCCTCCACTTT. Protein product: CAISDSDRDNSPLHF.

The CDR3 region has the DNA TGTGCCAGCAGCCAAATACGAGGGGAGCAGTACTTC. Its protein product is CASSQIRGEQYF. This chain links TRBV14 with TRBJ2-7; maybe TRBD2 (5 bases). Germline V gene sequence: CDR1 SGHDN, CDR2 FVKESK. This CDR3 region has 12 residues. Trimming removed 2 bases at V and 7 bases at J, with 9 bases between. Combining the CDR3 with reference TRBV14 and TRBJ2-7 gives the whole variable domain EAGVTQFPSHSVIEKGQTVTLRCDPISGHDNLYWYRRVMGKEIKFLLHFVKESKQDESGMPNNRFLAERTGGTYSTLKVQPAELEDSGVYFCASSQIRGEQYFGPGTRLTVT.

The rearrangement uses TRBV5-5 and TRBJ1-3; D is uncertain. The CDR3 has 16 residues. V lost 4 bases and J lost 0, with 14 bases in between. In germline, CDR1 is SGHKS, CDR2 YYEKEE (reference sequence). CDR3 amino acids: CASSKDEASSGNTIYF. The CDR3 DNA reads TGTGCCAGCAGCAAAGACGAGGCCAGCTCTGGAAACACCATATATTTT. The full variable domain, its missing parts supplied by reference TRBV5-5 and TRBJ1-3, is DAGVTQSPTHLIKTRGQQVTLRCSPISGHKSVSWYQQVLGQGPQFIFQYYEKEERGRGNFPDRFSARQFPNYSSELNVNALLLGDSALYLCASSKDEASSGNTIYFGEGSWLTVV.

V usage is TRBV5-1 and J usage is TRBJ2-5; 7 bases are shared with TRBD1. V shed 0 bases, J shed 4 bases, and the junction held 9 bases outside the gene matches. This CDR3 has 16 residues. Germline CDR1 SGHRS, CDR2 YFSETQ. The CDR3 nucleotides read TGCGCCAGCAGCTTGGGGCAGGGGGTCGGAAGAGAGACCCAGTACTTC. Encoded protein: CASSLGQGVGRETQYF. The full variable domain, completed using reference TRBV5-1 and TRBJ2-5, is KAGVTQTPRYLIKTRGQQVTLSCSPISGHRSVSWYQQTPGQGLQFLFEYFSETQRNKGNFPGRFSGRQFSNSRSEMNVSTLELGDSALYLCASSLGQGVGRETQYFGPGTRLLVL.

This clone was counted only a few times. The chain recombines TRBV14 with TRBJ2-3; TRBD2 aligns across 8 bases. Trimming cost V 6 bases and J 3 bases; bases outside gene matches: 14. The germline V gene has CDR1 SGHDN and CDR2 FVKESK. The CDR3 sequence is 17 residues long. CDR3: CASSPIAGGAVTDTQYF. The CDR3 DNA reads TGTGCCAGCAGTCCTATTGCCGGGGGGGCAGTGACAGATACGCAGTATTTT.

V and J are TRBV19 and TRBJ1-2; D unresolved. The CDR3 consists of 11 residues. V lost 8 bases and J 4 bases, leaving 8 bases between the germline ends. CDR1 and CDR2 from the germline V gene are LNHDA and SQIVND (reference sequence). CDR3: CASSYSYGYTF. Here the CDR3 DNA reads TGTGCCAGTTCGTACTCCTATGGCTACACCTTC.

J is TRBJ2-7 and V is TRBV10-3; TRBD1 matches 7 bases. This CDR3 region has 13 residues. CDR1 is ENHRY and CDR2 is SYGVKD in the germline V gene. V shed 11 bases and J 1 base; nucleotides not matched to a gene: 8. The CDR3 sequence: CASGDSASYEQYF. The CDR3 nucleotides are TGTGCCTCCGGGGACAGTGCTTCCTACGAGCAGTACTTC.

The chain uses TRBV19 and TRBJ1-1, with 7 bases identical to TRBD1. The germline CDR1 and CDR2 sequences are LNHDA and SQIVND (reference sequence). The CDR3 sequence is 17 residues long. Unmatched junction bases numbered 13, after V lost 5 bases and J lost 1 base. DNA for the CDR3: TGTGCCAGTAGTTTATCTTCCGGGACAGCCAAGAACACTGAAGCTTTCTTT. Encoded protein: CASSLSSGTAKNTEAFF.

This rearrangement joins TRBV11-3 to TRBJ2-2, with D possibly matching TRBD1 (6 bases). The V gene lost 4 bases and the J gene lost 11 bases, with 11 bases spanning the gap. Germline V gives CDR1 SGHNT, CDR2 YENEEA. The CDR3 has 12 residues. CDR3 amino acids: CASSSQGTELFF. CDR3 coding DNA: TGTGCCAGCAGCTCTCAAGGGACAGAGCTGTTTTTT.

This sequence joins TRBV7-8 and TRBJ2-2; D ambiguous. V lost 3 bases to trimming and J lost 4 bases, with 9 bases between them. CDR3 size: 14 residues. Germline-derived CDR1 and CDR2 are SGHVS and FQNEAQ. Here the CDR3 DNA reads TGTGCCAGCAGCTTTCAAGCGTCCACCGGGGAGCTGTTTTTT. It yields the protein CASSFQASTGELFF.

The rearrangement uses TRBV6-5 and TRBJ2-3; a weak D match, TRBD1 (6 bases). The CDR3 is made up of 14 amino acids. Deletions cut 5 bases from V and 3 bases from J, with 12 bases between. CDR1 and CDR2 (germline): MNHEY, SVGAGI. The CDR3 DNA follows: TGTGCCAGCAGTACAGGGTATCTAACAGATACGCAGTATTTT. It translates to CASSTGYLTDTQYF.

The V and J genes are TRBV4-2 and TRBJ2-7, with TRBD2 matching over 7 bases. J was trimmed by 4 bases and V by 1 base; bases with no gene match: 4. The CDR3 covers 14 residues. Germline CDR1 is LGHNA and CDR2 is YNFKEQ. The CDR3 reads CASSQGGGGYEQYF. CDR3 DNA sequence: TGTGCCAGCAGCCAAGGGGGCGGGGGTTACGAGCAGTACTTC.